The 32 T cell receptor beta chains presented below share a single source sample, sequenced in a study of blood T cell repertoires in COVID-19. Clones were sequenced by immunoSEQ multiplex PCR, and TCRdb holds only the in-frame ones, with some missing. Here the sample spans about 400,000 clones, roughly 90% being singletons. The source material was peripheral blood. Receptors originate from a woman younger than 45 with acute or convalescent COVID-19.

V gene TRBV13 combines with J gene TRBJ2-1; tentative D call: TRBD2 (5 bases). The CDR3 has 14 residues. The ends were cut back, 5 bases at V and 4 bases at J, with 12 bases in the middle. The germline gives CDR1 PRHDT, CDR2 FYEKMQ (reference sequence). This CDR3 reads CASSPSRGYNEQFF. In DNA, the CDR3 is TGTGCCAGCAGCCCTTCCCGGGGATACAATGAGCAGTTCTTC.

The chain has TRBV7-2 and TRBJ2-3; TRBD1 agrees at 8 bases. Germline loops: CDR1 SGHTA, CDR2 FQGNSA. V trimming: 4 bases; J trimming: 0 bases; junction bases outside the gene matches: 9. The CDR3 covers 17 residues. The CDR3 loop reads CASSSGQAQPSTDTQYF. The CDR3 region has the DNA TGTGCCAGCAGCTCGGGACAGGCGCAGCCTAGCACAGATACGCAGTATTTT.

V is TRBV7-2 and J is TRBJ1-2; D is uncertain. The germline V gene has CDR1 SGHTA and CDR2 FQGNSA. Trimming left V 0 bases short and J 2 bases short, with 16 bases between. The CDR3 is made up of 17 amino acids. The CDR3 region has the DNA TGTGCCAGCAGCTTAGCTGGAGGCAGGATTAGGAACTATGGCTACACCTTC. This sequence encodes CASSLAGGRIRNYGYTF.

In nucleotides, the CDR3 is TGTGCCAGCAGCCGGGACAGGGGGCGCTTGCAGCCCCAGCATTTT. Its protein is CASSRDRGRLQPQHF. The J gene is TRBJ1-5, the V gene TRBV13, with 12 bases identical to TRBD1. CDR1 is PRHDT and CDR2 is FYEKMQ in the germline V gene (reference sequence). The CDR3 runs to 15 residues. With 5 bases clipped from V and 7 bases from J, the junction kept 6 bases outside the gene matches. The whole variable domain, remainder taken from reference TRBV13 and TRBJ1-5, is AAGVIQSPRHLIKEKRETATLKCYPIPRHDTVYWYQQGPGQDPQFLISFYEKMQSDKGSIPDRFSAQQFSDYHSELNMSSLELGDSALYFCASSRDRGRLQPQHFGDGTRLSIL.

The J gene is TRBJ2-7, the V gene TRBV5-1; D is possibly TRBD1 (6 bases). V dropped 0 bases and J dropped 3 bases, with 13 bases sitting between them. CDR1 SGHRS and CDR2 YFSETQ come from the germline V gene. The CDR3 is 15 amino acids. CDR3 coding DNA: TGCGCCAGCAGCTTGGAACAGGGCGAAGACTACGAGCAGTACTTC. Residues: CASSLEQGEDYEQYF.

The chain employs TRBV3-1 (or the pseudogene TRBV3-2) and TRBJ2-3; 7 bases agree with TRBD1. Germline CDR1 and CDR2: LGHDT and YNNKEL (reference sequence). J gave up 0 bases and V 0 bases, and 6 bases lay outside the gene matches. The CDR3 is 17 residues long. CDR3 amino acids: CASSQEGDRPSTDTQYF. CDR3 nucleotides: TGTGCCAGCAGCCAAGAGGGGGACAGACCTAGCACAGATACGCAGTATTTT.

CDR3: CAIHGTSEITGELFF. The CDR3 bases are TGTGCCATTCACGGGACTAGCGAGATCACCGGGGAGCTGTTTTTT. The chain joins TRBV2 to TRBJ2-2, with 10 bases that match TRBD2. Per germline, CDR1 SNHLY and CDR2 FYNNEI. Trimming at V came to 10 bases and at J to 4 bases, leaving 9 bases not matched to a gene. This CDR3 is 15 amino acids long.

The chain links TRBV5-1 to TRBJ2-1; TRBD1 matches at 7 bases. The CDR3 contains 15 residues. Germline CDR1 and CDR2: SGHRS and YFSETQ. The V gene end was trimmed by 2 bases and the J gene end by 7 bases; junction bases not matched to a gene: 9. Here the CDR3 reads CASSFLAGGENEQFF. CDR3 sequence (DNA): TGCGCCAGCAGCTTCTTGGCAGGGGGTGAGAATGAGCAGTTCTTC.

This chain joins TRBV30 and TRBJ1-3; D unclear. Trimming took off 1 base at V and 0 bases at J, with 7 bases between the two ends. The CDR3 covers 14 residues. In germline, CDR1 is GTSNPN, CDR2 SVGIG (reference sequence). CDR3 loop: CAWSGPHSGNTIYF. CDR3 nucleotide sequence: TGTGCCTGGAGTGGGCCCCACTCTGGAAACACCATATATTTT.

This chain uses TRBV3-1 (or the pseudogene TRBV3-2) with TRBJ2-5; TRBD2 aligns across 9 bases. J lost 0 bases, V lost 0 bases, and 14 bases had no gene match. This CDR3 contains 20 residues. CDR1 LGHDT and CDR2 YNNKEL come from the germline V gene (reference sequence). CDR3 sequence (DNA): TGTGCCAGCAGCCAAGATCTGGGCGGGGGGGCAATATATAACCAAGAGACCCAGTACTTC. Encoded protein: CASSQDLGGGAIYNQETQYF.

The V gene is TRBV4-1, the J gene TRBJ2-5, with TRBD2 matching 7 bases. Germline V gene lookup returns CDR1 MGHRA and CDR2 YSYEKL. V lost 0 bases and J lost 5; bases outside the gene matches: 6. The CDR3 runs 15 residues. Here the CDR3 reads CASSQERTRQETQYF. The CDR3 nucleotides read TGCGCCAGCAGCCAAGAAAGGACTAGGCAGGAGACCCAGTACTTC.

The J gene is TRBJ2-1, the V gene TRBV19, with unresolved D. V lost 6 bases and J 4 bases, leaving 13 bases between the germline ends. The CDR3 sequence is 14 residues long. CDR1 LNHDA and CDR2 SQIVND come from the germline V gene (reference sequence). The CDR3 loop reads CASSVESGYNEQFF. CDR3 nucleotides: TGTGCCAGTAGCGTCGAGTCCGGGTACAATGAGCAGTTCTTC. Drawing the rest from reference TRBV19 and TRBJ2-1, the complete variable domain is DGGITQSPKYLFRKEGQNVTLSCEQNLNHDAMYWYRQDPGQGLRLIYYSQIVNDFQKGDIAEGYSVSREKKESFPLTVTSAQKNPTAFYLCASSVESGYNEQFFGPGTRLTVL.

This clone was observed a handful of times. V is TRBV5-1 and J is TRBJ1-6; 9 bases fit TRBD1. CDR3 length: 15 residues. Germline V CDR1 and CDR2: SGHRS, YFSETQ. V was pared by 0 bases and J by 10 bases, with 5 bases of the junction left unmatched. CDR3 sequence reads: CASSLAGQGRSPLHF. CDR3 nucleotides: TGCGCCAGCAGCTTGGCTGGACAGGGGCGATCACCCCTCCACTTT.

The rearrangement uses TRBV19 and TRBJ1-2, with 7 bases matching TRBD1. This CDR3 has 15 amino acids. Per the germline V gene, CDR1 is LNHDA and CDR2 is SQIVND (reference sequence). The J segment lost 5 bases and the V segment lost 8 bases, leaving 14 bases of the junction unmatched. The CDR3 loop reads CASQRGQLLSYGYTF. The CDR3 nucleotides read TGTGCCAGTCAACGGGGACAGCTACTCTCATATGGCTACACCTTC.

This chain connects TRBV6-1 to TRBJ2-7, with 7 positions matching TRBD1. This CDR3 has 15 residues. The junction had 4 bases not matched to a gene; V was cut back by 2 bases and J by 0 bases. Looked up from germline, CDR1 is MNHNS and CDR2 is SASEGT. The chain's CDR3 is CASSETTGSSYEQYF. The CDR3 nucleotides are TGTGCCAGCAGTGAAACGACAGGGAGCTCCTACGAGCAGTACTTC.

The chain carries TRBV11-2 and TRBJ1-1; 7 bases agree with TRBD1. This CDR3 comprises 15 residues. The V segment lost 4 bases and the J segment 0 bases; nucleotides outside the gene matches: 5. The germline V gene has CDR1 SGHAT and CDR2 FQNNGV. The CDR3 spells CASSSDRFLNTEAFF. The CDR3 region has the DNA TGTGCCAGCAGCTCGGACAGGTTTTTGAACACTGAAGCTTTCTTT.

J is TRBJ2-3 and V is TRBV4-1; possible D gene TRBD1, 6 bases. CDR1 is MGHRA and CDR2 is YSYEKL in the germline V gene. With 2 bases removed from V and 8 bases from J, the gap between germline ends came to 17 bases. The CDR3 loop spans 15 amino acids. This CDR3 is CASSQLRGRSGTQYF. CDR3 in DNA: TGCGCCAGCAGCCAACTCAGGGGCCGGAGTGGTACGCAGTATTTT.

The chain uses TRBV7-2 and TRBJ1-2, with D maybe TRBD1 (5 bases). The CDR3 contains 14 residues. V was clipped by 4 bases and J by 2 bases, with 11 bases between them. Germline CDR1 is SGHTA and CDR2 is FQGNSA. In DNA form, the CDR3 reads TGTGCCAGCAGCTCCACCCCAGGGAACTATGGCTACACCTTC. This sequence encodes CASSSTPGNYGYTF.

This sequence joins TRBV29-1 and TRBJ2-7, with a tentative D call TRBD1 (5 bases). This CDR3 is built from 16 residues. The V gene's germline CDR1 is SQVTM and CDR2 ANQGSEA. Trimming stripped 4 bases from V and 0 bases from J, with 19 bases between. The CDR3, as DNA: TGCAGCGTTGTCTACACGGCAGGGCTAACCTCCTACGAGCAGTACTTC. Its protein product is CSVVYTAGLTSYEQYF.

The chain uses TRBV30 and TRBJ2-7; tentative D call: TRBD2 (5 bases). Germline assignment: CDR1 GTSNPN and CDR2 SVGIG (reference sequence). The germline V and J ends were trimmed by 3 bases and 3 bases, with 18 bases remaining between them. This CDR3 spans 15 amino acids. The CDR3 spells CAWSGETAYFYEQYF. CDR3 in DNA: TGTGCCTGGAGCGGGGAAACGGCGTACTTCTACGAGCAGTACTTC.

This chain connects TRBV19 to TRBJ2-7; unclear D gene. The CDR3 consists of 12 residues. Germline V gene data show CDR1 as LNHDA and CDR2 as SQIVND (reference sequence). Trimming pared 6 bases from V and 6 bases from J, leaving 12 bases between. The CDR3 reads CASSFGLGEQYF. The CDR3 bases are TGTGCCAGTAGCTTCGGGTTGGGCGAGCAGTACTTC.

The chain recombines TRBV10-1 with TRBJ2-7; 7 bases agree with TRBD2. The germline V gene encodes CDR1 WNHNN and CDR2 SYGVQD (reference sequence). The CDR3 extends over 17 amino acids. The ends lost 6 bases at V and 0 bases at J; junction bases unmatched: 14. CDR3 region: CASSPAWRGTSSYEQYF. The DNA for the CDR3 is TGCGCCAGCAGCCCTGCTTGGCGGGGGACCAGCTCCTACGAGCAGTACTTC.

J is TRBJ2-1 and V is TRBV5-1; D not resolved. The CDR3 runs to 14 residues. V gave up 0 bases and J gave up 6 bases, with 10 bases separating them. CDR1 is SGHRS and CDR2 is YFSETQ in the germline V gene. The CDR3 region has the DNA TGCGCCAGCAGCTTGGGGGCCCCTCCCAATGAGCAGTTCTTC. It translates to CASSLGAPPNEQFF.

The chain recombines TRBV28 with TRBJ1-1, with D perhaps TRBD1 (5 bases). Germline V lookup: CDR1 MDHEN, CDR2 SYDVKM. The V end was cut by 4 bases, the J end by 11 bases, with 17 bases between. This CDR3 comprises 13 residues. CDR3 residues: CASSSPDSVRAFF. The CDR3 DNA reads as TGTGCCAGCAGTTCCCCAGACAGCGTGAGGGCTTTCTTT.

The chain uses TRBV4-2 and TRBJ2-2; D unclear. This CDR3 comprises 16 residues. V lost 0 bases and J 2 bases, leaving 10 bases between the germline ends. Germline V gene lookup returns CDR1 LGHNA and CDR2 YNFKEQ. DNA for the CDR3: TGTGCCAGCAGCCAAGATGCAGGCCCTAACACCGGGGAGCTGTTTTTT. Residues: CASSQDAGPNTGELFF.

The chain has TRBV28 and TRBJ1-1, with D hard to call. The CDR3 sequence is 12 residues long. Trimming stripped 2 bases from V and 5 bases from J, with 6 bases between. Germline-derived CDR1 and CDR2 are MDHEN and SYDVKM. CDR3 protein: CASSLSWTEAFF. The CDR3 DNA is TGTGCCAGCAGTTTAAGCTGGACTGAAGCTTTCTTT.

The gene calls are TRBV27 and TRBJ1-6, with D possibly TRBD1 on 6 matching bases. V was clipped by 2 bases and J by 4 bases, with 6 bases between them. CDR3 size: 14 residues. Per germline, CDR1 MNHEY and CDR2 SMNVEV (reference sequence). The CDR3 sequence is CASSLRGYNSPLHF. CDR3 coding DNA: TGTGCCAGCAGTTTAAGGGGGTATAATTCACCCCTCCACTTT.

DNA of the CDR3: TGTGCCAGTAGTCGACAAGGCTCTGGAAACACCATATATTTT. Protein product: CASSRQGSGNTIYF. The chain uses TRBV19 and TRBJ1-3, with no clear D. The CDR3 spans 14 residues. Germline assignment: CDR1 LNHDA and CDR2 SQIVND (reference sequence). Trimming took off 5 bases at V and 0 bases at J, with 8 bases between the two ends.

J is TRBJ2-3 and V is TRBV2; 8 positions match TRBD1. V was pared by 7 bases and J by 5 bases, with 8 bases of the junction left unmatched. Germline loops: CDR1 SNHLY, CDR2 FYNNEI. CDR3 size: 14 residues. The CDR3 DNA reads as TGTGCCAGCAAGGGACAGGCAGGGATAGATACGCAGTATTTT. It encodes CASKGQAGIDTQYF. The whole variable domain, filled in from reference TRBV2 and TRBJ2-3, reads EPEVTQTPSHQVTQMGQEVILRCVPISNHLYFYWYRQILGQKVEFLVSFYNNEISEKSEIFDDQFSVERPDGSNFTLKIRSTKLEDSAMYFCASKGQAGIDTQYFGPGTRLTVL.

This chain uses TRBV7-2 with TRBJ1-1; 8 positions match TRBD1. The length of the CDR3 is 16 residues. V lost 2 bases to trimming and J lost 7 bases; unmatched junction nucleotides: 12. Germline-derived CDR1 and CDR2 are SGHTA and FQGNSA. CDR3 region: CASSLMPVGQGFEAFF. CDR3 DNA sequence: TGTGCCAGCAGCTTAATGCCCGTTGGACAGGGATTTGAAGCTTTCTTT.

The CDR3 loop is CASTGTGIYYEQYF. The DNA of the CDR3 is TGTGCCAGCACCGGGACAGGGATTTACTACGAGCAGTACTTC. The chain couples TRBV25-1 to TRBJ2-7; 9 bases map to TRBD1. The germline V gene encodes CDR1 MGHDK and CDR2 SYGVNS. There are 14 residues in the CDR3. V dropped 7 bases and J dropped 3; count of bases not matched to a gene: 7.

The chain is built from TRBV6-2 or TRBV6-3 and TRBJ2-1; 10 nucleotides match TRBD2. Germline V gene sequence: CDR1 MNHEY, CDR2 SVGEGT. The CDR3 has 12 amino acids. V lost 9 bases to trimming and J lost 8 bases; unmatched junction nucleotides: 4. CDR3 DNA: TGTGCCAGTAGCGGGGGGTTTTATGAGCAGTTCTTC. Its translation is CASSGGFYEQFF.